This T cell receptor (beta chain) appears in the sequencing data of a study of blood T cell repertoires in COVID-19. Clones were sequenced by immunoSEQ multiplex PCR, and TCRdb holds only the in-frame ones, with some missing. The data contain roughly 280,000 clones, about nine tenths of them singletons. Germline V CDR1 and CDR2: LNHDA, SQIVND (reference sequence). The CDR3 runs 16 residues. Trimming pared 7 bases from V and 0 bases from J, leaving 18 bases between. This TCR came from a man aged 50 to 60 with acute or convalescent COVID-19. This chain joins TRBV19 and TRBJ1-1, with D possibly being TRBD1 (6 bases). Input material: peripheral blood. The CDR3 sequence is CASKVGQMLMNTEAFF. The CDR3 DNA reads TGTGCCAGTAAAGTCGGACAGATGCTCATGAACACTGAAGCTTTCTTT.